The 16 T cell receptor beta chains below all came from one sample that was sequenced in a study of Ad26.COV2.S vaccination and SARS-CoV-2 variants. Treatment defined: 15 to 20 received Ad26.COV2.S at low or high dose, single or two shots; 5 received placebo; per-sample allocation not given. Each sample was drawn 63 days after the first injection (of vaccine or placebo). Some clones are missing from TCRdb's copy, which holds only in-frame ones; the method was immunoSEQ multiplex PCR. The sample has about 350,000 clones; around 88% are singletons. The sequences come from peripheral blood, collected in a trial of Ad26.COV2.S vaccine versus placebo. The receptors stem from a person between 18 and 59 years old who received the Ad26.COV2.S COVID-19 vaccine or a placebo.

The V and J genes are TRBV18 and TRBJ1-2; 9 bases line up with TRBD1. Germline loops: CDR1 KGHSH, CDR2 LQKENI. V was pared by 4 bases and J by 4 bases, with 7 bases of the junction left unmatched. This CDR3 region has 15 residues. CDR3 residues: CASSRERTGAYGYTF. The CDR3 DNA reads TGTGCCAGCTCACGAGAGAGGACAGGGGCCTATGGCTACACCTTC.

This clone was seen a handful of times. The same CDR3 also results from other DNA sequences found in this sample. The chain employs TRBV19 and TRBJ1-5; D ambiguous. V lost 3 bases and J 0 bases, leaving 6 bases between the germline ends. The CDR3 is 14 residues long. Germline values: CDR1 LNHDA, CDR2 SQIVND (reference sequence). This CDR3 reads CASSIRDSNQPQHF. In DNA form, the CDR3 reads TGTGCCAGTAGTATTAGGGATAGCAATCAGCCCCAGCATTTT.

Remarks on this clone: At one end, the junction sequence differs from germline, possibly due to a read error. The chain is built from TRBV19 and TRBJ1-5, with 10 bases fitting TRBD1. CDR3 length: 16 residues. Germline loops: CDR1 LNHDA, CDR2 SQIVND (reference sequence). The CDR3 DNA reads as TGTGCCTGTAGTATATGGGGACAGGGGACCAATCAGCCCCAGCATTTT. It encodes CACSIWGQGTNQPQHF.

The count of this clone is one. The chain recombines TRBV5-5 with TRBJ2-3, with unresolved D. V was shortened by 5 bases and J by 0 bases, with 10 bases between the two germline ends. The length of the CDR3 is 14 residues. Germline V gives CDR1 SGHKS, CDR2 YYEKEE (reference sequence). CDR3 coding DNA: TGTGCCAGCAGTCGGCCCCATAGCACAGATACGCAGTATTTT. As protein: CASSRPHSTDTQYF.

V gene TRBV7-9 combines with J gene TRBJ1-4, with 11 bases matching TRBD1. The CDR3 is 16 amino acids. In germline, CDR1 is SEHNR, CDR2 FQNEAQ (reference sequence). The junction had 7 bases not matched to a gene; V was cut back by 5 bases and J by 5 bases. The CDR3 DNA reads as TGTGCCAGCAGCCCACCGGGACAGGGGGGAAATGAAAAACTGTTTTTT. Encoded protein: CASSPPGQGGNEKLFF.

The V gene is TRBV7-2, the J gene TRBJ2-7; D not resolved. This CDR3 spans 13 amino acids. V was pared by 2 bases and J by 1 base, with 6 bases between. The V gene's germline CDR1 is SGHTA and CDR2 FQGNSA. The CDR3 DNA sequence: TGTGCCAGCAGCTTAACCAGGTCCTACGAGCAGTACTTC. Protein product: CASSLTRSYEQYF.

This sequence joins TRBV24-1 and TRBJ2-2, with 8 nucleotides matching TRBD1. The germline gives CDR1 KGHDR, CDR2 SFDVKD. There are 16 residues in the CDR3. The V gene end was trimmed by 2 bases and the J gene end by 4 bases; junction bases not matched to a gene: 5. Written as DNA, the CDR3 is TGTGCCACCAGTGATTCCCTAGGACAGGGCACCGGGGAGCTGTTTTTT. It codes for CATSDSLGQGTGELFF.

The rearrangement joins TRBV27 to TRBJ2-3; D uncertain. Trimming pared 6 bases from V and 8 bases from J, leaving 9 bases between. Looked up from germline, CDR1 is MNHEY and CDR2 is SMNVEV (reference sequence). The CDR3 is made up of 11 amino acids. CDR3 loop: CASSYLSTQYF. As DNA, the CDR3 is TGTGCCAGCAGCTACCTAAGTACGCAGTATTTT.

This chain links TRBV5-5 with TRBJ2-2; D possibly corresponds to TRBD1 (6 bases). V shed 4 bases and J shed 0 bases, with 13 bases lying between them. Germline V lookup: CDR1 SGHKS, CDR2 YYEKEE (reference sequence). This CDR3 spans 16 amino acids. CDR3 nucleotides: TGTGCCAGCAGCGGGACACCATTCGCGAACACCGGGGAGCTGTTTTTT. It yields the protein CASSGTPFANTGELFF.

The chain has TRBV14 and TRBJ2-7; D is unresolved. Germline V gives CDR1 SGHDN, CDR2 FVKESK. The CDR3 totals 10 residues. V lost 6 bases to trimming and J lost 6 bases, with 6 bases between them. The CDR3 protein is CASRSSEQYF. CDR3 nucleotides: TGTGCCAGCAGAAGTTCCGAGCAGTACTTC.

This clone was found once. This chain links TRBV14 with TRBJ2-1; 9 positions agree with TRBD2. Trimming took 1 base from V and 15 from J; bases not matched to a gene: 7. The CDR3 length is 13 residues. Germline CDR1 reads SGHDN; CDR2 reads FVKESK. As DNA, the CDR3 is TGTGCCAGCAGCCAAGTAGGGACTAGCTCGTGGTTCTTC. It encodes CASSQVGTSSWFF. Using reference TRBV14 and TRBJ2-1 for the parts outside the CDR3, the full variable domain is EAGVTQFPSHSVIEKGQTVTLRCDPISGHDNLYWYRRVMGKEIKFLLHFVKESKQDESGMPNNRFLAERTGGTYSTLKVQPAELEDSGVYFCASSQVGTSSWFFGPGTRLTVL.

The chain has TRBV7-9 and TRBJ1-2; D unresolved. CDR3 length: 15 amino acids. Germline V gene sequence: CDR1 SEHNR, CDR2 FQNEAQ (reference sequence). Trimming left V 7 bases short and J 5 bases short, with 20 bases between. The CDR3 is CASTPGPRVRYGYTF. The CDR3 region has the DNA TGTGCCAGCACCCCAGGACCGCGAGTGAGATATGGCTACACCTTC.

V usage is TRBV5-6 and J usage is TRBJ2-3; 8 bases map to TRBD2. The V segment lost 5 bases and the J segment 4 bases; nucleotides outside the gene matches: 12. This CDR3 has 16 residues. CDR1 SGHDT and CDR2 YYEEEE come from the germline V gene. The CDR3 sequence is CASRGTGGPRPDTQYF. The CDR3 coding sequence is TGTGCCAGCAGGGGAACGGGGGGGCCTCGCCCAGATACGCAGTATTTT.

The chain has TRBV5-4 and TRBJ1-2; the D gene is possibly TRBD1 (6 bases). V lost 4 bases and J lost 1, with 11 bases in between. Looked up from germline, CDR1 is SGHNT and CDR2 is YYREEE (reference sequence). This CDR3 has 14 residues. CDR3 residues: CASSKGQVNYGYTF. CDR3 sequence (DNA): TGTGCCAGCAGCAAGGGACAAGTTAACTATGGCTACACCTTC.

This CDR3 is CASSLAGQGETQYF. The CDR3 DNA is TGTGCCAGCAGCTTAGCGGGACAGGGTGAGACCCAGTACTTC. The chain is built from TRBV7-9 and TRBJ2-5; 9 nucleotides match TRBD1. The CDR3 totals 14 residues. V shed 0 bases and J 5 bases; nucleotides not matched to a gene: 1. Germline V gives CDR1 SEHNR, CDR2 FQNEAQ (reference sequence).

This clone was seen just once. The J gene is TRBJ2-2, the V gene TRBV18; D gene unclear. The CDR3 length is 15 residues. Per germline, CDR1 KGHSH and CDR2 LQKENI. The V gene lost 0 bases and the J gene lost 1 base, with 6 bases spanning the gap. DNA for the CDR3: TGTGCCAGCTCACCACCAAGACAGAACACCGGGGAGCTGTTTTTT. It encodes CASSPPRQNTGELFF.